This entry lists 13 T cell receptor beta chains sequenced from one sample in a study of radiation and T cells in renal cell carcinoma. The method was immunoSEQ multiplex PCR; TCRdb's version includes in-frame clones alone and lacks a portion of them. The profile shows about 140,000 clones, 83% of them singletons. Specified time point: baseline pretreatment blood. Indicated treatment: 15 Gy SBRT to primary tumor, nephrectomy 4 weeks later. The sample in question was blood, obtained from a patient whose treatment included radiotherapy and nephrectomy. The origin of the receptors is a woman aged 45-65 years with renal cell carcinoma.

The chain is built from TRBV15 and TRBJ2-7, with 7 bases identical to TRBD2. V trimming: 5 bases; J trimming: 5 bases; junction bases outside the gene matches: 6. Looked up from germline, CDR1 is LNHNV and CDR2 is YYDKDF (reference sequence). The CDR3 loop spans 13 amino acids. CDR3 nucleotides: TGTGCCACCAGCCGGGACTATATAGACGAGCAGTACTTC. Translation: CATSRDYIDEQYF.

The chain is built from TRBV7-2 and TRBJ1-6; a possible D gene is TRBD1 (6 bases). This CDR3 is 15 amino acids long. The germline V gene has CDR1 SGHTA and CDR2 FQGNSA. Trimming left V 5 bases short and J 8 bases short, with 16 bases between. This CDR3 reads CASSAYRVTDSPLHF. The DNA of the CDR3 is TGTGCCAGCAGCGCCTACAGGGTTACGGATTCACCCCTCCACTTT.

The chain employs TRBV2 and TRBJ1-5; D unresolved. CDR1 and CDR2 from the germline V gene are SNHLY and FYNNEI. CDR3 length equals 12 residues. Trimming removed 3 bases at V and 4 bases at J, with 4 bases between. This CDR3 reads CASSDRNQPQHF. The CDR3 DNA follows: TGTGCCAGCAGTGACAGGAATCAGCCCCAGCATTTT. The full variable domain, in which reference TRBV2 and TRBJ1-5 provide the parts outside the CDR3, is EPEVTQTPSHQVTQMGQEVILRCVPISNHLYFYWYRQILGQKVEFLVSFYNNEISEKSEIFDDQFSVERPDGSNFTLKIRSTKLEDSAMYFCASSDRNQPQHFGDGTRLSIL.

This sequence joins TRBV5-4 and TRBJ1-1; D gene ambiguous. V was clipped by 0 bases and J by 8 bases, with 5 bases between them. The CDR3 runs 11 residues. The germline CDR1 and CDR2 sequences are SGHNT and YYREEE (reference sequence). CDR3 sequence (DNA): TGTGCCAGCAGCTTGGGTCAGGAAGCTTTCTTT. Its protein is CASSLGQEAFF.

The rearrangement uses TRBV6-5 and TRBJ1-6; D uncertain. The length of the CDR3 is 14 residues. CDR1 and CDR2 from the germline V gene are MNHEY and SVGAGI. V lost 5 bases to trimming and J lost 8 bases, with 13 bases between them. This chain's CDR3 is CASSPRENYSPLHF. The CDR3 bases are TGTGCCAGCAGTCCCCGGGAAAACTATTCACCCCTCCACTTT.

The chain is built from TRBV5-5 and TRBJ2-7; 11 nucleotides line up with TRBD2. CDR3 length equals 16 residues. Germline V gene lookup returns CDR1 SGHKS and CDR2 YYEKEE (reference sequence). Unmatched junction bases numbered 13, after V lost 4 bases and J lost 7 bases. In DNA, the CDR3 is TGTGCCAGCAGCCCCAATCCCGGGACTAGCGGTAGGGAGCAGTACTTC. This encodes CASSPNPGTSGREQYF.

This clone was observed a few times. The CDR3 region is CASPGRMDYTF. The CDR3 coding sequence is TGTGCCAGTCCGGGACGGATGGACTACACCTTC. The V call is TRBV19, the J call TRBJ1-2; weak D call: TRBD1 (5 bases). V was shortened by 8 bases and J by 10 bases, with 14 bases between the two germline ends. Germline-derived CDR1 and CDR2 are LNHDA and SQIVND (reference sequence). The CDR3 has 11 amino acids. Complete variable domain (other parts from reference TRBV19 and TRBJ1-2): DGGITQSPKYLFRKEGQNVTLSCEQNLNHDAMYWYRQDPGQGLRLIYYSQIVNDFQKGDIAEGYSVSREKKESFPLTVTSAQKNPTAFYLCASPGRMDYTFGSGTRLTVV.

The rearrangement uses TRBV7-2 and TRBJ1-5, with TRBD1 matching over 10 bases. The germline V gene has CDR1 SGHTA and CDR2 FQGNSA. This CDR3 comprises 15 residues. V trimming: 5 bases; J trimming: 4 bases; junction bases outside the gene matches: 5. Written as DNA, the CDR3 is TGTGCCAGCAGCCCCGGGACAGGGGTAAATCAGCCCCAGCATTTT. Its protein is CASSPGTGVNQPQHF.

This chain connects TRBV5-6 to TRBJ2-5, with 7 bases lining up with TRBD1. Per germline, CDR1 SGHDT and CDR2 YYEEEE. This CDR3 has 13 amino acids. The J segment lost 6 bases and the V segment lost 6 bases, leaving 8 bases of the junction unmatched. The CDR3 sequence: CASNDRVGKTQYF. CDR3 nucleotides: TGTGCCAGCAACGACAGGGTTGGGAAGACCCAGTACTTC.

This clone was detected once. The rearrangement joins TRBV5-5 to TRBJ1-1; possibly TRBD1 for D (5 bases). The CDR3 runs to 15 residues. CDR1 and CDR2 from the germline V gene are SGHKS and YYEKEE (reference sequence). V was clipped by 3 bases and J by 1 base, with 13 bases between them. The CDR3 region has the DNA TGTGCCAGCAGCTCTTTGGGACCTCGGAACACTGAAGCTTTCTTT. Translating gives CASSSLGPRNTEAFF.

This clone has only one observation. V usage is TRBV5-4 and J usage is TRBJ2-2; tentative D call: TRBD1 (5 bases). The length of the CDR3 is 16 residues. V lost 4 bases to trimming and J lost 4 bases, with 17 bases between them. Germline V gives CDR1 SGHNT, CDR2 YYREEE (reference sequence). The CDR3 sequence: CASSPRAGSGTGELFF. The DNA for the CDR3 is TGTGCCAGCAGCCCTCGGGCAGGGTCGGGCACCGGGGAGCTGTTTTTT.

The rearrangement links TRBV5-1 to TRBJ2-2; the D is unclear. V was cut by 4 bases and J by 0 bases, with 13 bases left in between. Germline-derived CDR1 and CDR2 are SGHRS and YFSETQ. The CDR3 contains 16 residues. This CDR3 reads CASSHRLSPNTGELFF. The CDR3 coding sequence is TGCGCCAGCAGCCACAGATTAAGCCCGAACACCGGGGAGCTGTTTTTT.

The J gene is TRBJ2-3, the V gene TRBV19; a possible D gene is TRBD1 (6 bases). This CDR3 comprises 15 residues. Trimming cost V 3 bases and J 5 bases, with 15 bases left between them. Per germline, CDR1 LNHDA and CDR2 SQIVND (reference sequence). CDR3 sequence (DNA): TGTGCCAGTAGTATTAGTTCAGGGGCGGGAGATACGCAGTATTTT. Amino acids: CASSISSGAGDTQYF.